Listed below are T cell receptor beta chains from one sample, sequenced in a study of graft-versus-host responses after intestinal transplantation. Repertoires were generated with immunoSEQ multiplex PCR, while TCRdb's copy carries only in-frame clones and drops some. The sample lists about 120,000 clones; approximately 95% were seen once. Antigen specificity for these receptors is unknown. The source material was unstimulated CD8+ T cells sorted from spleen or lymph node cells, sampled before intestinal transplant. These receptor sequences come from a human donor who received an intestinal transplant. The CDR3 runs from the conserved cysteine through the conserved F or W. D genes are given only for firm matches. Clone size is given for some rows only: seen once, a few or many times, or a class if the clone is expanded.

d_gene	v_gene	j_gene	abundance	CDR3aa	CDR3nt
.	TRBV5-6	TRBJ2-1	.	CASSLWWGSGNEQFF	TGTGCCAGCAGCTTGTGGTGGGGATCAGGGAATGAGCAGTTCTTC
.	TRBV27	TRBJ2-1	.	CASSFANSYNEQFF	TGTGCCAGCAGTTTTGCGAACTCCTACAATGAGCAGTTCTTC
.	TRBV9	TRBJ2-1	.	CASSPSGSSSYNEQFF	TGTGCCAGCAGCCCGTCTGGCAGCAGCTCCTACAATGAGCAGTTCTTC
.	TRBV27	TRBJ1-2	.	CASSLTSNYGYTF	TGTGCCAGCAGTTTAACCAGCAACTATGGCTACACCTTC
.	TRBV19	TRBJ1-3	.	CASSIEQASGNTIYF	TGTGCCAGTAGTATCGAACAGGCATCTGGAAACACCATATATTTT
TRBD1	TRBV4-1	TRBJ1-5	.	CASSQVDRGYSNQPQHF	TGCGCCAGCAGCCAAGTGGACAGGGGGTATAGCAATCAGCCCCAGCATTTT
.	TRBV25-1	TRBJ1-3	once	CASSDSGNTIYF	TGTGCCAGCAGTGATAGCGGAAACACCATATATTTT
.	TRBV7-6	TRBJ2-7	.	CASSQGPGVKTYEQYF	TGTGCCAGCAGCCAGGGGCCGGGCGTCAAAACGTACGAGCAGTACTTC
.	TRBV4-1	TRBJ2-7	.	CASSQDHGISYEQYF	TGCGCCAGCAGCCAAGATCACGGGATTTCCTACGAGCAGTACTTC
.	TRBV6-5	TRBJ1-1	.	CASSPSPGNTEAFF	TGTGCCAGCAGTCCCTCCCCAGGGAACACTGAAGCTTTCTTT
TRBD1	TRBV6-1	TRBJ2-7	.	CASSESPGQGVYEQYF	TGTGCCAGCAGTGAATCACCCGGACAGGGGGTCTACGAGCAGTACTTC
.	TRBV10-2	TRBJ2-7	.	CASSVRGTPSYEQYF	TGCGCCAGCAGTGTGCGCGGGACGCCATCCTACGAGCAGTACTTC
.	TRBV28	TRBJ1-3	once	CASSLFGKLSGNTIYF	TGTGCCAGCAGTTTATTTGGGAAACTCTCTGGAAACACCATATATTTT
.	TRBV15	TRBJ2-7	.	CATSRGGYEQYF	TGTGCCACCAGCAGAGGGGGGTACGAGCAGTACTTC
TRBD2	TRBV27	TRBJ2-1	.	CASSPYPGLAGVSGYNEQFF	TGTGCCAGCAGCCCCTATCCGGGACTAGCGGGAGTATCAGGCTACAATGAGCAGTTCTTC
.	TRBV6-9	TRBJ1-2	.	CASSYLGHGINYGYTF	TGTGCCAGCAGTTACCTGGGACACGGGATCAACTATGGCTACACCTTC
.	TRBV10-3	TRBJ1-3	few	CAISEPLSSGNTIYF	TGTGCCATCAGTGAGCCTCTGAGCTCTGGAAACACCATATATTTT
.	TRBV27	TRBJ2-2	.	CASSLWSGELFF	TGTGCCAGCAGTTTATGGTCCGGGGAGCTGTTTTTT
.	TRBV2	TRBJ2-5	once	CASIPGLRETQYF	TGTGCCAGCATCCCGGGTTTAAGGGAGACCCAGTACTTC
.	TRBV4-1	TRBJ2-7	.	CASSQFQGLYYEQYF	TGCGCCAGCAGCCAATTCCAGGGTCTCTACTACGAGCAGTACTTC
.	TRBV28	TRBJ2-5	.	CASSLSRGAMETQYF	TGTGCCAGCAGTTTAAGTCGGGGGGCGATGGAGACCCAGTACTTC
.	TRBV11-2	TRBJ1-2	.	CASSLLGLNGYTF	TGTGCCAGCAGCTTATTGGGATTGAATGGCTACACCTTC
.	TRBV7-7	TRBJ2-1	.	CASSLGRTANEQFF	TGTGCCAGCAGCTTAGGAAGGACAGCCAATGAGCAGTTCTTC
TRBD2	TRBV27	TRBJ2-1	.	CASSLWLAGDNEQFF	TGTGCCAGCAGTTTATGGCTAGCGGGGGACAATGAGCAGTTCTTC
.	TRBV9	TRBJ1-1	.	CASSVGTVNTEAFF	TGTGCCAGCAGCGTAGGGACGGTGAACACTGAAGCTTTCTTT
.	TRBV7-2	TRBJ2-7	.	CASSLVSLPSEQYF	TGTGCCAGCAGCTTAGTGTCTTTACCCTCCGAGCAGTACTTC
.	TRBV4-3	TRBJ1-4	.	CASSPDRYEKLFF	TGCGCCAGCAGCCCGGACCGATATGAAAAACTGTTTTTT
.	TRBV4-1	TRBJ2-7	.	CASRQTLFSYEQYF	TGCGCCAGCAGACAGACACTTTTCTCCTACGAGCAGTACTTC
TRBD1	TRBV27	TRBJ2-1	.	CASSRITGGECNEQFF	TGTGCCAGCAGCCGAATCACAGGGGGCGAGTGCAATGAGCAGTTCTTC
TRBD1	TRBV19	TRBJ2-4	.	CASSYRGDIQYF	TGTGCCAGTAGTTACAGGGGGGACATTCAGTACTTC
.	TRBV9	TRBJ1-5	.	CASSVGDGFGQPQHF	TGTGCCAGCAGCGTAGGCGACGGGTTCGGTCAGCCCCAGCATTTT
.	TRBV9	TRBJ2-5	.	CASSVSAKYQETQYF	TGTGCCAGCAGCGTTTCCGCTAAGTACCAAGAGACCCAGTACTTC
.	TRBV7-8	TRBJ2-7	.	CASSLDGPFSYEQYF	TGTGCCAGCAGCTTGGACGGACCATTCTCCTACGAGCAGTACTTC
.	TRBV6-5	TRBJ1-4	.	CASRADGINEKLFF	TGTGCCAGCAGAGCTGACGGGATTAATGAAAAACTGTTTTTT
TRBD2	TRBV4-3	TRBJ2-1	.	CASSLLASSYNEQFF	TGCGCCAGCAGCCTACTAGCGTCTTCCTACAATGAGCAGTTCTTC
.	TRBV5-1	TRBJ2-2	.	CASSPRRTNTGELFF	TGCGCCAGCAGCCCTCGAAGGACGAACACCGGGGAGCTGTTTTTT
TRBD2	TRBV9	TRBJ2-1	.	CASSVGTSGRGDEQFF	TGTGCCAGCAGCGTAGGGACTAGCGGGAGGGGCGATGAGCAGTTCTTC
TRBD1	TRBV7-3	TRBJ2-7	.	CASSPGQGPAYEQYF	TGTGCCAGCAGCCCAGGACAGGGTCCGGCCTACGAGCAGTACTTC
.	TRBV7-2	TRBJ2-1	few	CASSHPPLANEQFF	TGTGCCAGCAGCCATCCCCCTCTAGCTAATGAGCAGTTCTTC
TRBD1	TRBV7-9	TRBJ1-3	.	CASSPQGATGNTIYF	TGTGCCAGCAGCCCGCAGGGGGCTACTGGAAACACCATATATTTT
.	TRBV6-5	TRBJ2-1	.	CASSLTLFREQFF	TGTGCCAGCAGCCTAACTTTATTTCGTGAGCAGTTCTTC